Below, 3 T cell receptor beta chains from the same sample are listed, as sequenced in a study of blood T cell repertoires in COVID-19. TCRdb's table, derived via immunoSEQ multiplex PCR, lists solely in-frame clones and lacks some. The sample has 190,000 or so clones; approximately 89% are singletons. Sequencing was carried out using peripheral blood. Source of these receptors: a man in his forties with active or convalescent COVID-19.

The rearrangement uses TRBV2 and TRBJ1-1, with D possibly TRBD1 on 6 matching bases. Trimming took 6 bases from V and 2 from J, leaving 19 bases between them. There are 16 residues in the CDR3. Germline CDR1 reads SNHLY; CDR2 reads FYNNEI. The CDR3 sequence: CASRLQGRGGNTEAFF. The CDR3 DNA sequence: TGTGCCAGCAGGCTACAGGGCAGAGGGGGTAACACTGAAGCTTTCTTT.

The rearrangement links TRBV4-1 to TRBJ1-1; no clear D. The CDR3 runs to 15 residues. Between the trimmed V and J ends, which lost 0 bases and 2 bases, there was a span of 10 bases. The V gene's germline CDR1 is MGHRA and CDR2 YSYEKL. CDR3 sequence (DNA): TGCGCCAGCAGCCAAGAAGGAGCCGTCAACACTGAAGCTTTCTTT. Translating gives CASSQEGAVNTEAFF.

This chain connects TRBV6-5 to TRBJ1-2; 7 positions match TRBD1. Germline CDR1 MNHEY, CDR2 SVGAGI. With 0 bases clipped from V and 7 bases from J, the junction kept 8 bases outside the gene matches. There are 15 residues in the CDR3. The CDR3 is CASSYSIRQGGGYTF. The DNA of the CDR3 is TGTGCCAGCAGTTACTCGATACGACAGGGAGGTGGCTACACCTTC.